This TCR beta chain is from a study of blood T cell repertoires in COVID-19. In the study overall: Sources were T cells, B-cell-depleted T cells, or PBMCs; the material itself was cDNA or gDNA.

CDR1 is SGDLS, CDR2 YYNGEE, per germline. This CDR3 region has 14 residues. V shed 4 bases, J shed 3 bases, and the junction held 6 bases outside the gene matches. Libraries were prepared by immunoSEQ multiplex PCR; TCRdb keeps only in-frame clonotypes and omits some of them. Of roughly 300,000 clones listed, around 87% were seen once; the top ten hold roughly 1.6%. The TCR originated in a woman aged 40 to 50 who had recovered from COVID-19. The chain uses TRBV9 and TRBJ2-7; 8 nucleotides align to TRBD1. Specimen: peripheral blood. DNA for the CDR3: TGTGCCAGCAGCCTTGGTGACAGGGGCTACGAGCAGTACTTC. It is translated as CASSLGDRGYEQYF.